Listed below are T cell receptor beta chains from one sample, sequenced in a study of Graves' ophthalmopathy and Graves' hyperthyroidism. A single record per CDR3 protein comes from TCRdb applying MiXCR to the multiplex PCR reads. This table has roughly 700,000 distinct CDR3 sequences, 40% appearing once. Material for sequencing was peripheral blood. These receptors all stem from an adult man with Graves' ophthalmopathy. The CDR3 runs from the conserved cysteine through the conserved F or W. The order of the fields is clone size, D gene, J gene, V gene, CDR3 protein, CDR3 DNA. The D gene is left open where the match is weak. Clone sizes are given selectively: once, few, many, or a class where the clone is expanded.

>.|.|TRBJ1-1|TRBV29-1
CSVARLINTEAFF
TGCAGCGTTGCGCGGCTTATAAACACTGAAGCTTTCTTT
>.|.|TRBJ1-1|TRBV11-1
CARPLGKDTEAFF
TGTGCTAGGCCACTGGGCAAGGACACTGAAGCTTTCTTT
>.|.|TRBJ2-7|TRBV7-9
CASSQVYTTYEQYF
TGTGCCAGCAGCCAGGTTTACACAACCTACGAGCAGTACTTC
>.|.|TRBJ1-6|TRBV19
CASGIGGVSSPLHF
TGTGCCAGCGGTATAGGAGGAGTCTCTTCACCCCTCCACTTT
>few|.|TRBJ2-7|TRBV5-8
CASSLDPSSELEQYF
TGTGCCAGCAGCTTGGATCCCTCCAGCGAATTAGAGCAGTACTTC
>.|.|TRBJ1-2|TRBV7-9
CASSQAPGEDGYTF
TGTGCCAGCAGCCAAGCGCCAGGGGAGGATGGCTACACCTTC
>.|.|TRBJ1-1|TRBV29-1
CSVAGALYTEAFF
TGCAGCGTTGCCGGGGCCTTGTACACTGAAGCTTTCTTT
>many|.|TRBJ1-5|TRBV15
CATSREEYSNQPQHF
TGTGCCACCAGCCGAGAGGAATATAGCAATCAGCCCCAGCATTTT
>.|TRBD1|TRBJ1-2|TRBV29-1
CSGTRQGAGYGYTF
TGCAGCGGTACGAGACAGGGGGCGGGCTATGGCTACACCTTC
>.|.|TRBJ1-2|TRBV10-3
CASSNRQQTNYGYTF
TGTGCCAGCAGTAACCGGCAGCAAACTAACTATGGCTACACCTTC
>.|TRBD2|TRBJ2-5|TRBV10-3
CAIQGGAQYF
TGTGCCATCCAGGGAGGGGCCCAGTACTTC
>.|TRBD2|TRBJ2-7|TRBV10-3
CAVFNWPGLAGVEQYF
TGTGCCGTATTCAACTGGCCGGGACTAGCGGGGGTCGAGCAGTACTTC
>.|.|TRBJ2-7|TRBV6-6
CASSYSGYPYEQYF
TGTGCCAGCAGTTACTCCGGCTATCCCTACGAGCAGTACTTC
>.|.|TRBJ2-6|TRBV6-2/TRBV6-3
CASSYPAGANVLTF
TGTGCCAGCAGTTACCCAGCCGGGGCCAACGTCCTGACTTTC
>many|.|TRBJ1-5|TRBV6-6
CASSYSGEWQPQHF
TGTGCCAGCAGTTACTCGGGGGAATGGCAGCCCCAGCATTTT
>.|.|TRBJ1-4|TRBV24-1
CATSGSGDGPNEKLFF
TGTGCCACCAGTGGTTCGGGGGACGGCCCTAATGAAAAACTGTTTTTT
>.|.|TRBJ1-1|TRBV5-4
CASSQRSRIGWGTEAFF
TGTGCCAGCAGCCAACGCTCCCGAATAGGGTGGGGGACTGAAGCTTTCTTT
>many|.|TRBJ1-5|TRBV29-1
CSVGAGVNQPQHF
TGCAGCGTGGGGGCTGGGGTCAATCAGCCCCAGCATTTT
>.|.|TRBJ1-3|TRBV7-9
CASSLVKGDRRSSGNTIYF
TGTGCCAGCAGCTTAGTAAAGGGCGACAGACGGAGCTCTGGAAACACCATATATTTT
>once|TRBD2|TRBJ2-7|TRBV10-3
CASGLAGSYVQYF
TGTGCCAGTGGACTAGCGGGATCCTACGTGCAGTACTTC
>.|TRBD1|TRBJ1-2|TRBV20-1
CSAMRTGNYGYAF
TGCAGTGCTATGCGGACAGGGAACTATGGCTACGCCTTC
>.|TRBD2|TRBJ2-7|TRBV10-3
CAISELASGSISEQYF
TGTGCCATCAGTGAGTTGGCGAGCGGGAGTATCAGCGAGCAGTACTTC
>many|.|TRBJ1-6|TRBV7-2
CASSLNRPNSPLHF
TGTGCCAGCAGCTTAAACAGACCAAATTCACCCCTCCACTTT
>once|.|TRBJ2-5|TRBV10-3
CAISEAQGETQYF
TGTGCCATCAGTGAGGCGCAGGGAGAGACCCAGTACTTC
>many|.|TRBJ1-6|TRBV7-2
CASSPGTHSPLHF
TGTGCCAGCAGCCCCGGGACGCATTCACCCCTCCACTTT
>many|TRBD1|TRBJ1-5|TRBV7-8
CASSQGADSNQPQHF
TGTGCCAGCAGCCAGGGGGCGGATAGCAATCAGCCCCAGCATTTT
>.|.|TRBJ1-3|TRBV19
CATAPIVGGLSGNTIYF
TGTGCCACCGCCCCCATCGTCGGGGGACTCTCTGGAAACACCATATATTTT
>once|TRBD1|TRBJ1-2|TRBV29-1
CSTRTGGDGYTF
TGCAGCACGCGGACAGGAGGGGATGGCTACACCTTC
>many|TRBD1|TRBJ1-3|TRBV12-3/TRBV12-4
CASSIEQGENTIYF
TGTGCCAGCAGCATAGAACAGGGGGAAAACACCATATATTTT
>many|.|TRBJ1-2|TRBV9
CASRSRDGLNYGYTF
TGTGCCAGCAGGTCCCGGGACGGCCTTAACTATGGCTACACCTTC
>.|.|TRBJ2-5|TRBV29-1
CSVEERGGRQETQYF
TGCAGCGTTGAGGAGAGGGGTGGCAGACAAGAGACCCAGTACTTC
>.|.|TRBJ1-3|TRBV5-4
CASSQEDISGNTIYF
TGCGCCAGCAGCCAAGAAGACATCTCTGGAAACACCATATATTTT
>once|.|TRBJ1-4|TRBV25-1
CASSAAHREGDEKLFF
TGTGCCAGCAGTGCCGCGCACAGGGAAGGAGATGAAAAACTGTTTTTT
>few|.|TRBJ1-6|TRBV12-3/TRBV12-4
CASSGAENSPLHF
TGTGCCAGCAGCGGGGCGGAAAATTCACCCCTCCACTTT
>.|TRBD1|TRBJ1-1|TRBV7-8
CASSPDRGHTEAFF
TGTGCCAGCAGCCCGGACAGGGGACACACTGAAGCTTTCTTT
>many|.|TRBJ1-1|TRBV11-2
CASSSAADTEAFF
TGTGCCAGCAGCTCAGCAGCGGACACTGAAGCTTTCTTT
>.|.|TRBJ1-1|TRBV11-2
CASIEGGVPGTEAFF
TGTGCCAGCATCGAAGGGGGGGTGCCGGGGACTGAAGCTTTCTTT
>.|.|TRBJ2-5|TRBV7-9
CASSLMAGKETQYF
TGTGCCAGCAGCTTGATGGCGGGAAAAGAGACCCAGTACTTC
>once|TRBD1|TRBJ1-5|TRBV7-3
CASRGQGFQPRHF
TGTGCCAGCAGGGGACAGGGTTTTCAGCCCCGGCATTTT
>few|TRBD1|TRBJ1-2|TRBV12-3/TRBV12-4
CASSMGQPYGYTF
TGTGCCAGCAGCATGGGACAGCCCTATGGCTACACCTTC